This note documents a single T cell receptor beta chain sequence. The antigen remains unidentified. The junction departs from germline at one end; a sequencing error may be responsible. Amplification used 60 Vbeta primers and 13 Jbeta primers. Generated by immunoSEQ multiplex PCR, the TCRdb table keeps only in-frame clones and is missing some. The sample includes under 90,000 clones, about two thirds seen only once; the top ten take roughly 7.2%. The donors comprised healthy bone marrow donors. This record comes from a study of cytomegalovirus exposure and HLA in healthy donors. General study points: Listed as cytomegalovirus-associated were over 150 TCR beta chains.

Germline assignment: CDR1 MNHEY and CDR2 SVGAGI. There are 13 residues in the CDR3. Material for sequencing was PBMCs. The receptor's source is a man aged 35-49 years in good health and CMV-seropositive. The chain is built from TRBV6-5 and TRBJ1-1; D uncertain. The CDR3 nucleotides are TGTGCCAGCAGTTACGAGCGGAGCACTGGAGCTTTCTTT. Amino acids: CASSYERSTGAFF.